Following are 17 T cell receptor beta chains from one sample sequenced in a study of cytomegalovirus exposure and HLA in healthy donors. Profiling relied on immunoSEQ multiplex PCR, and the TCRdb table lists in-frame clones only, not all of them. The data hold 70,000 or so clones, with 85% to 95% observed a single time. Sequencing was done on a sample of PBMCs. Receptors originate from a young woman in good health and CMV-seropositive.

Here the CDR3 DNA reads TGTGCCAGCAGCTTAATCGCAGGGACAAACTACGAGCAGTACTTC. It specifies CASSLIAGTNYEQYF. The chain couples TRBV7-2 to TRBJ2-7, with D possibly matching TRBD1 (6 bases). Germline values: CDR1 SGHTA, CDR2 FQGNSA. CDR3 length: 15 residues. The V end lost 2 bases, the J end lost 3 bases, and 14 bases lay between the germline ends.

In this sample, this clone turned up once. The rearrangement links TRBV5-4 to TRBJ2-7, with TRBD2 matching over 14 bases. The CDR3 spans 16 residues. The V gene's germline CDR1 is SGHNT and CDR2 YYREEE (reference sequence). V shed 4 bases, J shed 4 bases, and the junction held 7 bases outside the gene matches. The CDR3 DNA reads TGTGCCAGCAGCGTGAGGACTAGCGGGAGGTGGTACGAGCAGTACTTC. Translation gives CASSVRTSGRWYEQYF.

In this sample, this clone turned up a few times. CDR3 protein: CASSQSWRGPTDTQYF. DNA for the CDR3: TGTGCCAGCAGCCAGTCGTGGCGGGGGCCCACAGATACGCAGTATTTT. This chain connects TRBV4-2 to TRBJ2-3, with D maybe TRBD2 (7 bases). Germline V gene data show CDR1 as LGHNA and CDR2 as YNFKEQ. V shed 3 bases and J shed 2 bases, with 15 bases lying between them. CDR3 length: 16 amino acids.

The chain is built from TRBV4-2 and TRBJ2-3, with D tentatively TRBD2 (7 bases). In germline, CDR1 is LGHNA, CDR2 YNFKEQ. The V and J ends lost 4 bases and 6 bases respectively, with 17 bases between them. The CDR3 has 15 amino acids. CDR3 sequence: CASSPRGGGADTQYF. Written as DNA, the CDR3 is TGTGCCAGCAGCCCCCGGGGAGGGGGGGCGGATACGCAGTATTTT.

The CDR3 protein is CASSDPTGIETQYF. The CDR3, as DNA: TGTGCCAGCAGTGATCCTACGGGGATAGAGACCCAGTACTTC. The chain links TRBV2 to TRBJ2-5; maybe TRBD2 (5 bases). This CDR3 is 14 amino acids long. Germline values: CDR1 SNHLY, CDR2 FYNNEI. Deletions cut 3 bases from V and 4 bases from J, with 12 bases between.

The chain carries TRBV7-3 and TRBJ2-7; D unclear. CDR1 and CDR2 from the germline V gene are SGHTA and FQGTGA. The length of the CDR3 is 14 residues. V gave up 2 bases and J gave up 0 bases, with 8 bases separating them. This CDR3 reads CASSLGPSSYEQYF. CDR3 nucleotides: TGTGCCAGCAGCTTAGGGCCATCCTCCTACGAGCAGTACTTC. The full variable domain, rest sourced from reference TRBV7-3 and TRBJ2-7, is GAGVSQTPSNKVTEKGKYVELRCDPISGHTALYWYRQSLGQGPEFLIYFQGTGAADDSGLPNDRFFAVRPEGSVSTLKIQRTERGDSAVYLCASSLGPSSYEQYFGPGTRLTVT.

CDR3 sequence (DNA): TGTGCCAGCAGCTTAGACGGGGGGGCACCCGAGCAGTACTTC. Protein sequence: CASSLDGGAPEQYF. J is TRBJ2-7 and V is TRBV7-2; 8 bases are shared with TRBD2. After removal of 1 base from V and 6 bases from J, the junction contained 5 bases not matched to a gene. The CDR3 runs to 14 residues. Germline CDR1 reads SGHTA; CDR2 reads FQGNSA.

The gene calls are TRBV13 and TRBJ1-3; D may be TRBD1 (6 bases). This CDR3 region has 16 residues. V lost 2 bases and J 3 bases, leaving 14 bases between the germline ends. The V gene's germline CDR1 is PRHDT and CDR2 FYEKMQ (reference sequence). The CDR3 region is CASSLKLQGFGNTIYF. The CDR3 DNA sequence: TGTGCCAGCAGCTTAAAATTACAGGGCTTTGGAAACACCATATATTTT.

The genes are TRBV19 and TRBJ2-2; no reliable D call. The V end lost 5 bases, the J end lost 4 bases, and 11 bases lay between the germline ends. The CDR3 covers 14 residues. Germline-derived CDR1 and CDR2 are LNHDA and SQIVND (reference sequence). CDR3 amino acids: CASSVAVTTGELFF. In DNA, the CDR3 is TGTGCCAGTAGTGTGGCCGTAACCACCGGGGAGCTGTTTTTT.

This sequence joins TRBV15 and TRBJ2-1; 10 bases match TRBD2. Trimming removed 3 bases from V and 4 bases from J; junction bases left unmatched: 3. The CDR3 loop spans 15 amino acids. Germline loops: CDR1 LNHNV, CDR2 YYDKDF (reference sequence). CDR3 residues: CATSSWTSGYNEQFF. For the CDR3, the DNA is TGTGCCACCAGCAGCTGGACTAGCGGTTACAATGAGCAGTTCTTC.

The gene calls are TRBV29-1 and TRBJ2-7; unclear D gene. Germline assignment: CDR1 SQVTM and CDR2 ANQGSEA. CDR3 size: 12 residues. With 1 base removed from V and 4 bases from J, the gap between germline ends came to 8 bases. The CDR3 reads CSVEARGYEQYF. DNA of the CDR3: TGCAGCGTTGAAGCTCGAGGATACGAGCAGTACTTC.

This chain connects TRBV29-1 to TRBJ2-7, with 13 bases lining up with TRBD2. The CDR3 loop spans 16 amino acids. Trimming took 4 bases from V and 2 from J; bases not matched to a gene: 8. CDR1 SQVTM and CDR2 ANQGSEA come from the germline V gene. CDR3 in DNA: TGCAGCGTTGCTGGACTAGCGGGAGTTAGTCCCTACGAGCAGTACTTC. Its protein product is CSVAGLAGVSPYEQYF.

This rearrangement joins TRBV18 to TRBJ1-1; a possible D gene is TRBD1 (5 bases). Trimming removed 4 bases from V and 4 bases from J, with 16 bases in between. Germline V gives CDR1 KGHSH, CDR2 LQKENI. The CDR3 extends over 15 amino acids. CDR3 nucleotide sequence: TGTGCCAGCTCACGAACCCCAGGGTGGGTCACTGAAGCTTTCTTT. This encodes CASSRTPGWVTEAFF.

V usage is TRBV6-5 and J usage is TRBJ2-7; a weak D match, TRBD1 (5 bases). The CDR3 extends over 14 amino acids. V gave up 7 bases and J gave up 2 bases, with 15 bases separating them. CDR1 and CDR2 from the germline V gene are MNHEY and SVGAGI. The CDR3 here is CASNNRTFPYEQYF. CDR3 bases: TGTGCCAGCAACAACAGGACCTTCCCCTACGAGCAGTACTTC.

The CDR3 sequence: CASTHVGQGKGEQYF. CDR3 DNA sequence: TGTGCCAGTACTCACGTAGGACAGGGTAAGGGGGAGCAGTACTTC. The V and J genes are TRBV19 and TRBJ2-7, with 8 nucleotides matching TRBD1. CDR1 and CDR2 (germline): LNHDA, SQIVND (reference sequence). The J segment lost 7 bases and the V segment lost 7 bases, leaving 15 bases of the junction unmatched. The CDR3 length is 15 residues.

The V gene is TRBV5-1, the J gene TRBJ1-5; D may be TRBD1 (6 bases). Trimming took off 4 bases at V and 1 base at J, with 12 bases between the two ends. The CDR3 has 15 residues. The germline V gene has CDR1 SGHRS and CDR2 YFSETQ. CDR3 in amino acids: CASSLSGQSNQPQHF. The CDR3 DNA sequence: TGCGCCAGCAGCCTGTCAGGACAGAGCAATCAGCCCCAGCATTTT.

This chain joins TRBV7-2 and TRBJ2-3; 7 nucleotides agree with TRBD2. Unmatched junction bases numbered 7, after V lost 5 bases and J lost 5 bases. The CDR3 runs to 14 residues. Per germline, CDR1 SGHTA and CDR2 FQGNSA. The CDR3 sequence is CASSPGGGIDTQYF. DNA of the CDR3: TGTGCCAGCAGCCCTGGGGGGGGAATAGATACGCAGTATTTT.